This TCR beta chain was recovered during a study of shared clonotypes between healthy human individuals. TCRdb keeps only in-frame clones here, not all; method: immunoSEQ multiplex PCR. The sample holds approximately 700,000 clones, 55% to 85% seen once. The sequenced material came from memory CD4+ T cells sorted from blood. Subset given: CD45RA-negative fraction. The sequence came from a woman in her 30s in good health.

The CDR3 here is CASSVTDARNGYTF. The CDR3 region has the DNA TGTGCCAGTAGTGTAACGGACGCGCGGAATGGCTACACCTTC. The chain combines TRBV19 with TRBJ1-2; unclear D gene. Germline CDR1 reads LNHDA; CDR2 reads SQIVND (reference sequence). Deletions cut 5 bases from V and 6 bases from J, with 16 bases between. The CDR3 has 14 residues.